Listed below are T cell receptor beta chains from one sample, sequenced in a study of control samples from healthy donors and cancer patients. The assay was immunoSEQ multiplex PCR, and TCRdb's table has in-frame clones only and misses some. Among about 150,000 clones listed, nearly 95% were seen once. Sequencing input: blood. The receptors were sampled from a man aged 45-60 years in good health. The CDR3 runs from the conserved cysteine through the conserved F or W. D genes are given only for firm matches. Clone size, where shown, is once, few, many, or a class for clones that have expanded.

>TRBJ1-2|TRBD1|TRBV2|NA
TGTGCCAGCAGTGGTAGGGGGCGCAGCGATGGCTACACCTTC
CASSGRGRSDGYTF
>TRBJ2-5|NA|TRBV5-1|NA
TGCGCCAGCAGCTTGGAGGGCTTCACAGAGACCCAGTACTTC
CASSLEGFTETQYF
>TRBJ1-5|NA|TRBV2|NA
TGTGCCAGCAGTCTGGACACCTATAGCAATCAGCCCCAGCATTTT
CASSLDTYSNQPQHF
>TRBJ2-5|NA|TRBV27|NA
TGTGCCAGCAGTTCAACATGGACAGCTCGAGAGACCCAGTACTTC
CASSSTWTARETQYF
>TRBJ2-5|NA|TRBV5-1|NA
TGCGCCAGCAGCTTGGCCGTGAGGGAGGTGGGGGAGACCCAGTACTTC
CASSLAVREVGETQYF
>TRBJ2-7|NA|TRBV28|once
TGTGCCAGCAGTTTAGTTGTCCGCCTTGGAGAGCAGTACTTC
CASSLVVRLGEQYF
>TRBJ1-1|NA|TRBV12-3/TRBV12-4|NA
TGTGCCAGCAGGGTGATCGCTGAAGCTTTCTTT
CASRVIAEAFF
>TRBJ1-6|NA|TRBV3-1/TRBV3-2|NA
TGTGCCAGCAGCCAAGATAAGGGGACCTATAATTCACCCCTCCACTTT
CASSQDKGTYNSPLHF
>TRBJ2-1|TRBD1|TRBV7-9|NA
TGTGCCAGCGCTCGGGGACAGGGGGCCTATGAGCAGTTCTTC
CASARGQGAYEQFF
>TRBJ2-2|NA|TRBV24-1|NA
TGTGCCACCAGTCCCAGGCGAAACACCGGGGAGCTGTTTTTT
CATSPRRNTGELFF
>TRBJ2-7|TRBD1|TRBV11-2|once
TGTGCCAGCAGCTTAGGGGGCGGCAGGGGGTTCTCCTACGAGCAGTACTTC
CASSLGGGRGFSYEQYF
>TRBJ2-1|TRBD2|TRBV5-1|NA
TGCGCCAGCATGGGGAGGGAGGTCGCCTACAATGAGCAGTTCTTC
CASMGREVAYNEQFF
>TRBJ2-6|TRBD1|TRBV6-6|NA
TGTGCCGGCTCACGACAGGGAGACTCTGGGGCCAACGTCCTGACTTTC
CAGSRQGDSGANVLTF
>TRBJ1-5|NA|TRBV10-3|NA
TGTGCCATCAGTGAGTCTGCAAATCAGCCCCAGCATTTT
CAISESANQPQHF
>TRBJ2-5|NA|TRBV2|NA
TGTGCCAGCAGTGAGAGGGAGACCCAGTACTTC
CASSERETQYF
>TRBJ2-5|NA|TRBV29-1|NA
TGCAGCGTTTCGAGACAACATGGGGAGACCCAGTACTTC
CSVSRQHGETQYF
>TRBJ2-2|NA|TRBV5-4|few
TGTGCCAGCAGCTTAAGTCTGGGCCGACCCGGGGAGCTGTTTTTT
CASSLSLGRPGELFF
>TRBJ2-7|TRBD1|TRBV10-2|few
TGCGCCAGCACCTCTTCCCAATTCTCGTCCCGGGACAGATACGAGCAGTACTTC
CASTSSQFSSRDRYEQYF
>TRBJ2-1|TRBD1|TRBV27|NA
TGTGCCAGCAGTTCCCTCACAGGGGCCAGCTCCTACAATGAGCAGTTCTTC
CASSSLTGASSYNEQFF
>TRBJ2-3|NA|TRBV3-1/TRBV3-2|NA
TGTGCCAGCAGCCAAGATCCCCCCAGGGGCTCTAGCACAGATACGCAGTATTTT
CASSQDPPRGSSTDTQYF
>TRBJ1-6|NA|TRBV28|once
TGTGCCAGCAGTCCCCCGAGGCGCGATAATTCACCCCTCCACTTT
CASSPPRRDNSPLHF
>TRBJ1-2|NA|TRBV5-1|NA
TGCGCCAGCCGCTTCAGGAGCCCGTATGGCTACACCTTC
CASRFRSPYGYTF
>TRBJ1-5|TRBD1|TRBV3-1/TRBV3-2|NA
TGTGCCAGCAGCCCAGGGACAGTTAGCAATCAGCCCCAGCATTTT
CASSPGTVSNQPQHF
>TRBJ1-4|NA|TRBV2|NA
TGTGCCAGCACCTTTCGAGGGGTAAATGAAAAACTGTTTTTT
CASTFRGVNEKLFF
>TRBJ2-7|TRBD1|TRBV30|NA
TGTGCCTGGGGGGGACAGGGGGGCAAGCAGTACTTC
CAWGGQGGKQYF
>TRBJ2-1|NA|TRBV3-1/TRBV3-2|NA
TGTGCCAGCAGCCAGCCCACGGGACACAGTTTCTTC
CASSQPTGHSFF
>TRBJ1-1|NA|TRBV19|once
TGTGCCAGTGGATTCAGGGATATGAACACTGAAGCTTTCTTT
CASGFRDMNTEAFF